This T cell receptor beta chain was retrieved from a study of Graves' ophthalmopathy and Graves' hyperthyroidism. Looking at the study overall: Investigators collected peripheral blood at initial diagnosis, before any treatment was given. Study outcomes and limitations: Forecasting of ophthalmopathy progression by the model achieved roughly 69% sensitivity and about 77% specificity. Blood samples also showed most expanded thyroid clonotypes exceeding 0.001 frequency.

Disease in donors with ophthalmopathy had moderate-to-severe activity, CAS ≥3, NOSPECS ≥4 and under 3 months' duration. The TCR beta CDR3 regions underwent amplification from RNA transcripts. The workflow started with a first-round RT-PCR run with HTBI primers and then moved on to a second-round multiplex PCR. A single record per CDR3 protein comes from TCRdb applying MiXCR to the multiplex PCR reads. The table lists 200,000 to 250,000 distinct CDR3 sequences, approximately 28% of them singletons. Comments on this clonotype: Its antigen is currently unknown.

The V end was cut by 0 bases, the J end by 0 bases, with 12 bases between. CDR3 length: 18 amino acids. Germline V gives CDR1 LNHDA, CDR2 SQIVND (reference sequence). The V and J genes are TRBV19 and TRBJ1-6, with a tentative D call TRBD1 (5 bases). Sequences were obtained from peripheral blood. The origin of this receptor is a man in his fifties or sixties with Graves' ophthalmopathy. This chain's CDR3 is CASSIDGGRSSYNSPLHF. DNA for the CDR3: TGTGCCAGTAGTATAGATGGGGGACGGAGCTCCTATAATTCACCCCTCCACTTT.